The clone carrying this TCR beta chain was counted once. CDR1 is SGHNT and CDR2 is YENEEA in the germline V gene. There are 17 residues in the CDR3. The V gene lost 5 bases and the J gene lost 3 bases, with 19 bases spanning the gap. Amplification of the TCR beta CDR3 (from genomic DNA) was done by two-round multiplex PCR. Primers (each specific to one TRBV or TRBJ gene) were used in first-round PCR. TCRdb reprocessed the multiplex PCR reads with MiXCR, giving one entry per CDR3 protein. The sample lists approximately 8,800 distinct CDR3 sequences; 62% were seen once. This sample stems from a study of prognosis after radiotherapy for stage I lung cancer.

This receptor was taken from a donor over 45 with non-small cell lung cancer. The chain combines TRBV11-3 with TRBJ2-2; a weak D match, TRBD1 (5 bases). The sample was PBMCs, taken before or after stereotactic body radiation therapy (not recorded which). CDR3 in amino acids: CASSPETPDSYTGELFF. The DNA of the CDR3 is TGTGCCAGCAGCCCAGAAACCCCAGACAGCTACACCGGGGAGCTGTTTTTT.